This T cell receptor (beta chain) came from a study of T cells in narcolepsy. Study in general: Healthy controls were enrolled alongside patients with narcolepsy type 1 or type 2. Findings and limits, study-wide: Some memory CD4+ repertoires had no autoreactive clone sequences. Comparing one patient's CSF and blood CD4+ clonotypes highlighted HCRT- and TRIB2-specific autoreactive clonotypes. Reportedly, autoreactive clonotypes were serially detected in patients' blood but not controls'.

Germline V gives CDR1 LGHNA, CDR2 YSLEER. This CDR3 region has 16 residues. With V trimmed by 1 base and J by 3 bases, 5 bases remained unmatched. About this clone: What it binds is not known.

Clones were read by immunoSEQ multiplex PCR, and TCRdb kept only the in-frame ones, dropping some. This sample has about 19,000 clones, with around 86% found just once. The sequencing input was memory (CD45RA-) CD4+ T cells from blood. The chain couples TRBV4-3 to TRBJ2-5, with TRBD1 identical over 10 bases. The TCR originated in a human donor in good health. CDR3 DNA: TGCGCCAGCAGCCAAGCTTCGGGACAGGGGAAAGAGACCCAGTACTTC. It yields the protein CASSQASGQGKETQYF.